Below, 23 T cell receptor beta chains from the same sample are listed, as sequenced in a study of blood T cell repertoires in COVID-19. The method was immunoSEQ multiplex PCR; TCRdb's version includes in-frame clones alone and lacks a portion of them. In the table there are roughly 160,000 clones, approximately 83% of which are singletons. Sequencing was done on a sample of peripheral blood. These receptors were obtained from a woman aged 60-70 years with acute or convalescent COVID-19.

This chain links TRBV30 with TRBJ2-5; the match to TRBD1 covers 8 bases. Germline CDR1 and CDR2: GTSNPN and SVGIG (reference sequence). V gave up 3 bases and J gave up 4 bases; unmatched junction bases: 4. There are 13 residues in the CDR3. CDR3 region: CAWSRTGRETQYF. The DNA of the CDR3 is TGTGCCTGGAGCAGGACAGGGCGAGAGACCCAGTACTTC.

This clone was seen a single time. The V gene is TRBV11-2, the J gene TRBJ2-7, with D possibly matching TRBD1 (5 bases). The CDR3 totals 14 residues. In germline, CDR1 is SGHAT, CDR2 FQNNGV. Trimming took off 1 base at V and 10 bases at J, with 17 bases between the two ends. The CDR3 DNA reads TGTGCCAGCAGCTTAGGCGACAGAGGAGAGCACCAGTACTTC. Its translation is CASSLGDRGEHQYF.

This chain links TRBV5-5 with TRBJ2-1; the D gene is possibly TRBD2 (5 bases). Germline V CDR1 and CDR2: SGHKS, YYEKEE (reference sequence). CDR3 length equals 16 residues. The ends were cut back, 4 bases at V and 4 bases at J, with 18 bases in the middle. The CDR3 loop is CASSPREGSGYNEQFF. The CDR3 bases are TGTGCCAGCAGCCCCCGGGAAGGGAGTGGGTACAATGAGCAGTTCTTC.

CDR3 sequence reads: CASSLGGGVSYNEQFF. The CDR3 DNA reads as TGTGCCAGCAGCTTAGGCGGCGGGGTCTCCTACAATGAGCAGTTCTTC. The chain joins TRBV7-2 to TRBJ2-1, with D tentatively TRBD2 (6 bases). The CDR3 covers 16 residues. From germline, CDR1 is SGHTA and CDR2 FQGNSA. V was cut by 1 base and J by 0 bases, with 10 bases left in between.

This chain links TRBV10-1 with TRBJ2-5, with TRBD2 as a possible D gene (6 bases). CDR3 length equals 13 residues. Germline assignment: CDR1 WNHNN and CDR2 SYGVQD (reference sequence). The V and J ends lost 6 bases and 5 bases respectively, with 13 bases between them. CDR3 nucleotide sequence: TGCGCCAGCAGGACTTTGGAGGGGGAGACCCAGTACTTC. Its translation: CASRTLEGETQYF.

V is TRBV7-2 and J is TRBJ2-7; D is unresolved. Germline values: CDR1 SGHTA, CDR2 FQGNSA. V was clipped by 5 bases and J by 5 bases, with 13 bases between them. The CDR3 totals 13 residues. CDR3 bases: TGTGCCAGCAGCCTCCTATCGGGTCACGAGCAGTACTTC. It encodes CASSLLSGHEQYF. Filled out from reference TRBV7-2 and TRBJ2-7, the complete variable domain reads GAGVSQSPSNKVTEKGKDVELRCDPISGHTALYWYRQSLGQGLEFLIYFQGNSAPDKSGLPSDRFSAERTGGSVSTLTIQRTQQEDSAVYLCASSLLSGHEQYFGPGTRLTVT.

This chain joins TRBV3-1 (or the pseudogene TRBV3-2) and TRBJ1-5; no clear D gene. V lost 2 bases to trimming and J lost 6 bases, with 11 bases between them. CDR3 length: 14 amino acids. Germline CDR1 LGHDT, CDR2 YNNKEL (reference sequence). CDR3 amino acids: CASSQNRAGQPQHF. CDR3 DNA: TGTGCCAGCAGCCAAAACCGAGCCGGTCAGCCCCAGCATTTT.

The genes are TRBV19 and TRBJ2-6; maybe TRBD2 (5 bases). CDR1 is LNHDA, CDR2 SQIVND, per germline (reference sequence). Trimming removed 1 base from V and 6 bases from J, with 13 bases in between. CDR3 length equals 16 residues. DNA for the CDR3: TGTGCCAGTAGTATAGCCCTGGGAGTGGTGGCCAACGTCCTGACTTTC. Its translation: CASSIALGVVANVLTF.

There are a few counts of this clone. The chain joins TRBV19 to TRBJ1-6; no clear D gene. Germline CDR1 LNHDA, CDR2 SQIVND (reference sequence). The V end was cut by 6 bases, the J end by 7 bases, with 7 bases between. The CDR3 contains 12 residues. The CDR3 DNA is TGTGCCAGTAGCCCTAGCAATTCACCCCTCCACTTT. As protein: CASSPSNSPLHF.

V gene TRBV29-1 combines with J gene TRBJ2-3; the match to TRBD2 covers 9 bases. The CDR3 totals 14 residues. V shed 4 bases and J 2 bases; nucleotides not matched to a gene: 4. Germline CDR1 SQVTM, CDR2 ANQGSEA. DNA for the CDR3: TGCAGCGTTGTAGGCGGGGGGGCCACAGATACGCAGTATTTT. It translates to CSVVGGGATDTQYF.

The V and J genes are TRBV30 and TRBJ2-1, with TRBD1 matching 9 bases. V lost 2 bases, J lost 7 bases, and 6 bases stayed unmatched. Germline assignment: CDR1 GTSNPN and CDR2 SVGIG (reference sequence). CDR3 length: 14 amino acids. CDR3 nucleotide sequence: TGTGCCTGGAGTCCAGGGACAGGGCGTAATGAGCAGTTCTTC. Translation gives CAWSPGTGRNEQFF.

CDR3 loop: CASSREASGYNEQFF. DNA of the CDR3: TGTGCCAGCAGCCGAGAGGCTAGCGGCTACAATGAGCAGTTCTTC. J is TRBJ2-1 and V is TRBV4-2; TRBD2 matches 7 bases. Germline CDR1 reads LGHNA; CDR2 reads YNFKEQ. This CDR3 contains 15 residues. V dropped 4 bases and J dropped 3; count of bases not matched to a gene: 6.

This clone has only a few counts. As DNA, the CDR3 is TGTGCCACCAGTGAAGGACAGGGGAACTATGGCTACACCTTC. As protein: CATSEGQGNYGYTF. This sequence joins TRBV24-1 and TRBJ1-2, with TRBD1 matching 9 bases. Trimming cost V 4 bases and J 2 bases; bases outside gene matches: 1. Looked up from germline, CDR1 is KGHDR and CDR2 is SFDVKD. This CDR3 region has 14 residues.

The CDR3, as DNA: TGTGCCGTGGGACAGGGCCTAATCAATGGCTACACCTTC. It encodes CAVGQGLINGYTF. This chain uses TRBV19 with TRBJ1-2; 9 bases agree with TRBD1. The length of the CDR3 is 13 residues. Germline V gene sequence: CDR1 LNHDA, CDR2 SQIVND (reference sequence). Trimming took 11 bases from V and 6 from J; bases not matched to a gene: 10.

The rearrangement uses TRBV2 and TRBJ2-1; 10 positions agree with TRBD2. The CDR3 is 15 amino acids. The V and J ends lost 3 bases and 8 bases, in that order; junction bases with no gene match: 7. Looked up from germline, CDR1 is SNHLY and CDR2 is FYNNEI. This chain's CDR3 is CASSEISGGADEQFF. As DNA, the CDR3 is TGTGCCAGCAGTGAGATCAGCGGGGGGGCGGATGAGCAGTTCTTC.

The chain employs TRBV4-1 and TRBJ2-1; 10 bases are shared with TRBD2. CDR3 length: 15 residues. J lost 5 bases, V lost 4 bases, and 5 bases had no gene match. The germline V gene has CDR1 MGHRA and CDR2 YSYEKL. The CDR3 spells CASSPGLAFNNEQFF. The CDR3 bases are TGCGCCAGCAGCCCGGGACTAGCGTTCAACAATGAGCAGTTCTTC.

The chain carries TRBV11-2 and TRBJ2-2; 8 nucleotides agree with TRBD1. Germline-derived CDR1 and CDR2 are SGHAT and FQNNGV. CDR3 size: 16 residues. V lost 1 base to trimming and J lost 7 bases; unmatched junction nucleotides: 8. CDR3 coding DNA: TGTGCCAGCAGCTTAGGGGACAGGTTACGTGGCGGGGAGCTGTTTTTT. Translated: CASSLGDRLRGGELFF.

The chain has TRBV5-1 and TRBJ1-2, with D possibly matching TRBD1 (6 bases). The ends were cut back, 0 bases at V and 5 bases at J, with 8 bases in the middle. CDR1 is SGHRS, CDR2 YFSETQ, per germline. The CDR3 totals 13 residues. Here the CDR3 DNA reads TGCGCCAGCAGCTTGGCGACAGGATATGGCTACACCTTC. Its translation: CASSLATGYGYTF.

The chain links TRBV15 to TRBJ1-2; tentative D call: TRBD1 (6 bases). CDR1 is LNHNV and CDR2 is YYDKDF in the germline V gene (reference sequence). The CDR3 contains 15 residues. With 3 bases removed from V and 2 bases from J, the gap between germline ends came to 13 bases. The chain's CDR3 is CATSRVQGANYGYTF. In DNA form, the CDR3 reads TGTGCCACCAGCAGGGTACAGGGTGCCAACTATGGCTACACCTTC.

The chain uses TRBV5-6 and TRBJ1-4; D remains ambiguous. The CDR3 has 16 amino acids. Germline V gene lookup returns CDR1 SGHDT and CDR2 YYEEEE. V was shortened by 2 bases and J by 5 bases, with 16 bases between the two germline ends. The CDR3, as DNA: TGTGCCAGCAGCTTACAAGTCTTGGCAGTCAATGAAAAACTGTTTTTT. It translates to CASSLQVLAVNEKLFF.

This clone was observed a few times. This chain joins TRBV2 and TRBJ2-1, with no clear D. Germline-derived CDR1 and CDR2 are SNHLY and FYNNEI. The germline V and J ends were trimmed by 6 bases and 9 bases, with 12 bases remaining between them. The CDR3 extends over 12 amino acids. The CDR3 sequence: CASSRSEIEQFF. The CDR3 DNA reads as TGTGCCAGCAGCCGTTCTGAGATTGAGCAGTTCTTC.

The chain recombines TRBV9 with TRBJ1-6, with D unclear. V lost 0 bases and J 0 bases, leaving 10 bases between the germline ends. The CDR3 sequence is 17 residues long. Germline V gene data show CDR1 as SGDLS and CDR2 as YYNGEE. CDR3 sequence (DNA): TGTGCCAGCAGCGTAGCTACGGGGAGCTCCTATAATTCACCCCTCCACTTT. Amino acids: CASSVATGSSYNSPLHF.

This chain connects TRBV6-2 or TRBV6-3 to TRBJ2-3; 9 nucleotides line up with TRBD2. The CDR3 runs to 18 residues. With 6 bases clipped from V and 2 bases from J, the junction kept 15 bases outside the gene matches. The germline gives CDR1 MNHEY, CDR2 SVGEGT. The DNA for the CDR3 is TGTGCCAGCAGCCCTCTGCAGGGTCTAGCGGGGTTCACAGATACGCAGTATTTT. It encodes CASSPLQGLAGFTDTQYF.